Following are 14 T cell receptor beta chains from one sample sequenced in a study of T cell clones after liver transplantation (dated by TCRdb to the late 2010s). This specimen's time point label, per the study, means: pre-transplant. Libraries were constructed by the immunoSEQ multiplex PCR assay. TCRdb retrieved this table from immuneACCESS and kept in-frame rearrangements only. Not all clones are present; in checked studies, unresolved V genes account for under half, and no reason is known for the remainder. The sample data list 53,000 or so clones, and roughly 84% of these were observed just once. The ten largest account for over 7% of the sample. Material: CD4+ T cells from blood, obtained before liver transplant. These receptor sequences come from a human donor who received a liver transplant.

The chain uses TRBV7-2 and TRBJ2-7; D perhaps matches TRBD1 (6 bases). V lost 6 bases and J lost 2, with 17 bases in between. Germline CDR1 SGHTA, CDR2 FQGNSA. CDR3 length: 15 amino acids. CDR3 amino acids: CASSLTGSSAYEQYF. DNA for the CDR3: TGTGCCAGCAGTCTCACAGGGAGTAGTGCCTACGAGCAGTACTTC.

This chain links TRBV29-1 with TRBJ1-3; D is uncertain. The CDR3 extends over 16 amino acids. Between the trimmed V and J ends, which lost 5 bases and 0 bases, there was a span of 17 bases. From germline, CDR1 is SQVTM and CDR2 ANQGSEA. The DNA of the CDR3 is TGCAGCGTTTACGGGGAGAAACCTCCCTCTGGAAACACCATATATTTT. This sequence encodes CSVYGEKPPSGNTIYF.

The CDR3 sequence is CASSLLRNQPQHF. The CDR3 nucleotides read TGTGCCAGCAGCTTACTGCGGAATCAGCCCCAGCATTTT. The chain links TRBV7-2 to TRBJ1-5, with no clear D. The length of the CDR3 is 13 residues. Germline CDR1 and CDR2: SGHTA and FQGNSA. Trimming removed 2 bases from V and 4 bases from J, with 6 bases in between. The full variable domain, rest sourced from reference TRBV7-2 and TRBJ1-5, is GAGVSQSPSNKVTEKGKDVELRCDPISGHTALYWYRQSLGQGLEFLIYFQGNSAPDKSGLPSDRFSAERTGGSVSTLTIQRTQQEDSAVYLCASSLLRNQPQHFGDGTRLSIL.

The chain links TRBV7-2 to TRBJ2-7; 8 nucleotides align to TRBD2. Germline CDR1 and CDR2: SGHTA and FQGNSA. The CDR3 has 15 residues. V shed 1 base and J 4 bases; nucleotides not matched to a gene: 6. CDR3 region: CASSLDTSGAYEQYF. Here the CDR3 DNA reads TGTGCCAGCAGCTTAGATACTAGCGGAGCTTACGAGCAGTACTTC.

The chain employs TRBV7-7 and TRBJ2-5; D possibly corresponds to TRBD1 (6 bases). The germline V and J ends were trimmed by 2 bases and 4 bases, with 14 bases remaining between them. Germline V gene sequence: CDR1 SSHAT, CDR2 FNYEAQ (reference sequence). The CDR3 spans 15 residues. The CDR3 DNA is TGTGCCAGCAGCTTAACTAGGGGACACGGAGAGACCCAGTACTTC. It is translated as CASSLTRGHGETQYF.

V usage is TRBV7-2 and J usage is TRBJ1-3; no clear D gene. The V and J ends lost 0 bases and 3 bases respectively, with 6 bases between them. Per the germline V gene, CDR1 is SGHTA and CDR2 is FQGNSA. CDR3 length: 14 amino acids. CDR3 DNA sequence: TGTGCCAGCAGCTTAGCTGGGGTTGGAAACACCATATATTTT. Protein product: CASSLAGVGNTIYF.

The gene calls are TRBV14 and TRBJ1-2, with D perhaps matching TRBD1 (6 bases). Germline CDR1 reads SGHDN; CDR2 reads FVKESK. The length of the CDR3 is 15 residues. Between the trimmed V and J ends, which lost 0 bases and 6 bases, there was a span of 14 bases. As DNA, the CDR3 is TGTGCCAGCAGCCAAGAATCGGGGGGCGGTGATGGCTACACCTTC. This encodes CASSQESGGGDGYTF.

The J gene is TRBJ2-3, the V gene TRBV30; unclear D gene. Germline V gives CDR1 GTSNPN, CDR2 SVGIG (reference sequence). Between the trimmed V and J ends, which lost 0 bases and 2 bases, there was a span of 9 bases. There are 14 residues in the CDR3. CDR3 coding DNA: TGTGCCTGGAGTGTACGGGTGGCCACAGATACGCAGTATTTT. This translates into CAWSVRVATDTQYF.

This chain connects TRBV27 to TRBJ1-5; TRBD1 agrees at 9 bases. The CDR3 totals 18 residues. CDR1 is MNHEY and CDR2 is SMNVEV in the germline V gene (reference sequence). Germline trimming cut 5 bases from V and 2 bases from J; bases unmatched to any gene: 13. CDR3 in amino acids: CASSPNHGTGLGNQPQHF. The CDR3, as DNA: TGTGCCAGCAGTCCCAACCACGGGACAGGGCTGGGCAATCAGCCCCAGCATTTT.

The J gene is TRBJ1-5, the V gene TRBV16; D is unclear. Trimming pared 4 bases from V and 3 bases from J, leaving 10 bases between. The CDR3 length is 14 residues. Per germline, CDR1 KGHSY and CDR2 FQNENV. CDR3 nucleotide sequence: TGTGCCAGCAGCCGAGCGGCCCCCAATCAGCCCCAGCATTTT. It encodes CASSRAAPNQPQHF.

The V gene is TRBV29-1, the J gene TRBJ2-7; D may be TRBD2 (6 bases). Per germline, CDR1 SQVTM and CDR2 ANQGSEA. The CDR3 consists of 14 residues. Trimming took off 5 bases at V and 0 bases at J, with 14 bases between the two ends. The CDR3 DNA is TGCAGCGTTCTGAGGGACTTAAACTCCTACGAGCAGTACTTC. Its translation: CSVLRDLNSYEQYF.

This chain connects TRBV6-1 to TRBJ1-5, with 10 bases identical to TRBD1. The CDR3 totals 17 residues. Germline V gene data show CDR1 as MNHNS and CDR2 as SASEGT. V lost 2 bases and J lost 6; bases outside the gene matches: 10. CDR3 region: CASSERLRTGGSQPQHF. The DNA for the CDR3 is TGTGCCAGCAGTGAACGCCTTAGGACAGGGGGTAGTCAGCCCCAGCATTTT.

The chain employs TRBV6-6 and TRBJ2-1, with D maybe TRBD2 (7 bases). The CDR3 extends over 13 amino acids. V shed 10 bases and J shed 2 bases, with 12 bases lying between them. Per germline, CDR1 MNHNY and CDR2 SVGAGI (reference sequence). The CDR3 region is CAISGTPYNEQFF. The CDR3, as DNA: TGTGCCATCAGCGGGACACCCTACAATGAGCAGTTCTTC.

V and J are TRBV10-3 and TRBJ1-1; no firm D call. The germline V gene has CDR1 ENHRY and CDR2 SYGVKD. V gave up 3 bases and J gave up 3 bases, with 14 bases separating them. This CDR3 has 15 residues. The CDR3 nucleotides read TGTGCCATCAGTGACCCCGGACGGAAATACACTGAAGCTTTCTTT. It specifies CAISDPGRKYTEAFF.